The subject of this entry is one T cell receptor beta chain. V was cut by 2 bases and J by 0 bases, with 16 bases left in between. This CDR3 comprises 17 residues. Germline CDR1 reads SGHTA; CDR2 reads FQGNSA. Per the study methods: By means of reference gene primer amplification, nucleated cell counts were estimated. TCRdb's table, derived via immunoSEQ multiplex PCR, lists solely in-frame clones and lacks some. Clonal size and the V and J genes are those of that table, whereas D and trimming came from the DNA. Counted here are around 250,000 clones, about 80% occurring once; the ten biggest clones make up under 2%. This specimen comes from a study of blood T cell repertoires in COVID-19. On the study more broadly: Both acute and convalescent COVID-19 samples were obtained from the United States, Italy and Spain. Sources were T cells, B-cell-depleted T cells, or PBMCs; the material itself was cDNA or gDNA.

Specimen: peripheral blood. The sequence was obtained from a woman older than 75 with acute or convalescent COVID-19. The chain carries TRBV7-2 and TRBJ1-2; possible D gene TRBD1, 6 bases. CDR3 in amino acids: CASSLLGQGTSNYGYTF. In DNA, the CDR3 is TGTGCCAGCAGCTTATTGGGGCAGGGGACCTCTAACTATGGCTACACCTTC.